This T cell receptor (beta chain) came from a study of regulatory T cells. General study points: Hydrophobic residues at CDR3 positions 6 and 7 were enriched in conventional CD4+ T cells of CD3G-deficient patients. Patient repertoires had restricted TRB V-J pairs and skewed V and J usage, most in Tregs.

Per germline, CDR1 SGHVS and CDR2 FQNEAQ. V was clipped by 5 bases and J by 2 bases; unmatched bases: 7. The CDR3 consists of 17 residues. A note on this clone: Its antigen remains unknown.

Amplification used 52 TRBV primers and 13 TRBJ primers. TCRdb's table, derived via immunoSEQ multiplex PCR, lists solely in-frame clones and lacks some. The data contain some 29,000 clones, under 95% of them seen just once; the ten biggest clones take up approximately 1.5%. A couple of CD3G-deficient patients had more severe autoimmunity; all had some. Patients aged 2 to 39 years had fewer naive T cells. CD4+ T cells were divided by sorting: CD25-high CD127-low Tregs, CD25-low CD127-high conventional cells. This chain uses TRBV7-8 with TRBJ2-3; 13 bases line up with TRBD2. The sequence came from a person between 18 and 30 years old with CD3G deficiency. Material: conventional CD4+ T cells sorted from blood. The CDR3 DNA reads as TGTGCCAGCAGCCCAACGGGACTAGCGGGGTCCACAGATACGCAGTATTTT. This codes for CASSPTGLAGSTDTQYF.